This T cell receptor (beta chain) originates from a study of shared clonotypes between healthy human individuals. Study context: CD4 naive and CD4 memory each took three plates per donor, while CD8 naive took two and CD8 memory one.

It was CD45RO-negative cells, positively selected for CCR7, that made up naive CD8 cells, with terminally differentiated effector memory CD45RA+ cells excluded. For this clone: Its antigen is as yet unknown.

TCRdb's table, derived via immunoSEQ multiplex PCR, lists solely in-frame clones and lacks some. This table holds roughly 810,000 clones, 95% to 97% found once. Study findings and constraints: Represented diversity (both genetic and exposure-history) was limited by the small number of donors. As a rule, naive subsets had a larger estimated richness than memory subsets. Only blood was sampled; tissue repertoires likely differ.

The sequencing input was naive CD8+ T cells sorted from blood. The sequence was obtained from a man aged 25-45 years in good health.

This chain's CDR3 is CASSPRLGRSTEAFF. The DNA for the CDR3 is TGTGCCAGCAGCCCGCGGCTCGGGAGGAGCACTGAAGCTTTCTTT. This chain connects TRBV11-2 to TRBJ1-1; D is unresolved. V dropped 5 bases and J dropped 4 bases, with 17 bases sitting between them. Germline V gene data show CDR1 as SGHAT and CDR2 as FQNNGV. The CDR3 length is 15 residues.